Listed below are T cell receptor beta chains from one sample, sequenced in a study of Ad26.COV2.S vaccination and SARS-CoV-2 variants. Measured with immunoSEQ multiplex PCR; TCRdb has only the in-frame clones, and not every one. The sample has some 410,000 clones; around 93% are singletons. This material consisted of peripheral blood, taken in a trial of Ad26.COV2.S vaccine versus placebo. These receptor sequences come from a person between 18 and 65 years old who received the Ad26.COV2.S COVID-19 vaccine or a placebo. Both conserved end residues are part of each CDR3. D genes are given only for firm matches. Only some rows state a clone size, as once, few, many or a class for expanded clones.

abundance	v_gene	d_gene	j_gene	CDR3aa	CDR3nt
-	TRBV7-2	-	TRBJ1-3	CASSPPPGLFGNTIYF	TGTGCCAGCAGCCCTCCACCGGGGTTATTTGGAAACACCATATATTTT
-	TRBV11-3	-	TRBJ2-7	CASSLKGVTYEQYF	TGTGCCAGCAGCTTAAAAGGGGTTACCTACGAGCAGTACTTC
-	TRBV10-2	-	TRBJ2-1	CASNERGGPNEQFF	TGCGCCAGCAACGAGAGGGGGGGGCCAAATGAGCAGTTCTTC
-	TRBV4-1	TRBD2	TRBJ2-5	CASSHLNGGYPQETQYF	TGCGCCAGCAGCCATCTTAACGGGGGGTATCCTCAAGAGACCCAGTACTTC
-	TRBV9	-	TRBJ1-3	CASSVADRSGNTIYF	TGTGCCAGCAGCGTAGCGGACCGCTCTGGAAACACCATATATTTT
-	TRBV11-3	TRBD1	TRBJ2-1	CASSLGTGSDNEQFF	TGTGCCAGCAGCTTGGGGACAGGGAGTGACAATGAGCAGTTCTTC
few	TRBV25-1	-	TRBJ1-2	CASSEFLGLW	TGTGCCAGCAGTGAATTCTTGGGGTTGTGG
-	TRBV24-1	-	TRBJ2-1	CATRLPQGLSSYNEQFF	TGTGCCACCAGGCTACCTCAGGGGTTGAGCTCCTACAATGAGCAGTTCTTC
-	TRBV15	TRBD2	TRBJ2-7	CATRDLAGGPYEQYF	TGTGCCACCAGGGACCTAGCGGGGGGGCCCTACGAGCAGTACTTC
-	TRBV4-3	TRBD2	TRBJ2-3	CASSQFSGGSTDTQYF	TGCGCCAGCAGCCAGTTTAGCGGGGGAAGCACAGATACGCAGTATTTT
-	TRBV18	-	TRBJ1-2	CASSSGLLEGGYTF	TGTGCCAGCTCATCCGGACTGCTCGAGGGTGGCTACACCTTC
medium-sized	TRBV11-2	-	TRBJ1-6	CASSLGGTFNSPLHF	TGTGCCAGCAGCTTAGGGGGAACCTTTAATTCACCCCTCCACTTT
-	TRBV7-9	-	TRBJ1-3	CASSLFGGPGNTIYF	TGTGCCAGCAGCTTGTTTGGGGGCCCTGGAAACACCATATATTTT
once	TRBV5-1	-	TRBJ1-1	CASSVAAGTEAFF	TGCGCCAGCAGCGTAGCCGCGGGTACTGAAGCTTTCTTT
-	TRBV5-6	TRBD1	TRBJ1-1	CASSYGQGTEAFF	TGTGCCAGCAGCTACGGACAGGGGACTGAAGCTTTCTTT
few	TRBV11-2	-	TRBJ2-5	CASSLAGTSYQETQYF	TGTGCCAGCAGCTTAGCAGGGACATCGTACCAAGAGACCCAGTACTTC
-	TRBV18	-	TRBJ1-1	CASSPGSLRTEAFF	TGTGCCAGCTCACCCGGGTCCTTGAGGACTGAAGCTTTCTTT
-	TRBV30	TRBD1	TRBJ1-4	CAWSDKRGLANEKLFF	TGTGCCTGGAGTGATAAAAGGGGGCTAGCTAATGAAAAACTGTTTTTT
-	TRBV6-2/TRBV6-3	-	TRBJ2-1	CASSYRSGAYNEQFF	TGTGCCAGCAGTTACAGGTCAGGGGCCTACAATGAGCAGTTCTTC
-	TRBV19	-	TRBJ1-5	CASSGRGQPQHF	TGTGCCAGTAGTGGGCGGGGACAGCCCCAGCATTTT
-	TRBV28	-	TRBJ1-1	CASRPRRNTEAFF	TGTGCCAGCAGGCCCCGGCGAAACACTGAAGCTTTCTTT
-	TRBV5-1	-	TRBJ1-2	CASSPDSRVSNYGYTF	TGCGCCAGCAGTCCGGACAGCCGAGTTTCCAACTATGGCTACACCTTC